This entry lists 25 T cell receptor beta chains sequenced from one sample in a study of shared clonotypes between healthy human individuals. Some clones are missing from TCRdb's copy, which holds only in-frame ones; the method was immunoSEQ multiplex PCR. The sample records millions of clones, approximately 95% being singletons. What was sequenced was naive CD4+ T cells from PBMCs. Subset denoted: CD45RA+ positively selected. The receptor source for this set is a man younger than 35 in good health. Some clones in this sample may be carry-over from other donors' samples.

The V and J genes are TRBV29-1 and TRBJ2-5; D gene unclear. V dropped 4 bases and J dropped 5 bases, with 29 bases sitting between them. The V gene's germline CDR1 is SQVTM and CDR2 ANQGSEA. The CDR3 runs 18 residues. CDR3 in DNA: TGCAGCGTTGTCTTCGGCGGTCCTTCGCCCGCCGACGGGGAGACCCAGTACTTC. Its protein product is CSVVFGGPSPADGETQYF.

This chain uses TRBV6-1 with TRBJ1-5, with no clear D. The CDR3 is 13 residues long. Trimming took 4 bases from V and 4 from J, leaving 8 bases between them. Per germline, CDR1 MNHNS and CDR2 SASEGT. CDR3 sequence: CASSGTANQPQHF. DNA of the CDR3: TGTGCCAGCAGTGGAACAGCAAATCAGCCCCAGCATTTT.

This chain uses TRBV14 with TRBJ2-3; 7 bases align to TRBD1. CDR3 length: 16 residues. J gave up 2 bases and V 0 bases, and 5 bases lay outside the gene matches. Germline CDR1 SGHDN, CDR2 FVKESK. CDR3 residues: CASSQDTTGDTDTQYF. The CDR3 DNA follows: TGTGCCAGCAGCCAAGATACAACAGGGGACACAGATACGCAGTATTTT.

Only one count was recorded for this clone. The gene calls are TRBV5-1 and TRBJ2-5, with 7 bases matching TRBD1. The CDR3 is 15 amino acids. V gave up 4 bases and J gave up 1 base; unmatched junction bases: 7. Germline loops: CDR1 SGHRS, CDR2 YFSETQ. DNA of the CDR3: TGCGCCAGCAGCCCGTTGACAGGGCCCCAAGAGACCCAGTACTTC. Its translation: CASSPLTGPQETQYF.

The CDR3 region is CASSPRLVGQSTDTQYF. The CDR3 region has the DNA TGTGCCAGCTCACCAAGGCTTGTCGGACAAAGCACAGATACGCAGTATTTT. The chain links TRBV18 to TRBJ2-3; a possible D gene is TRBD1 (5 bases). The CDR3 length is 17 residues. Germline values: CDR1 KGHSH, CDR2 LQKENI. V lost 2 bases and J lost 0, with 15 bases in between. Full variable domain (remainder filled in from reference TRBV18 and TRBJ2-3): NAGVMQNPRHLVRRRGQEARLRCSPMKGHSHVYWYRQLPEEGLKFMVYLQKENIIDESGMPKERFSAEFPKEGPSILRIQQVVRGDSAAYFCASSPRLVGQSTDTQYFGPGTRLTVL.

CDR3 sequence: CASRGMLEGNTIYF. CDR3 nucleotide sequence: TGTGCCAGCAGGGGGATGTTGGAAGGAAACACCATATATTTT. This rearrangement joins TRBV25-1 to TRBJ1-3; no clear D. The germline gives CDR1 MGHDK, CDR2 SYGVNS. CDR3 size: 14 residues. Trimming left V 6 bases short and J 4 bases short, with 13 bases between.

For this clone: Other nucleotide sequences in the sample specify the same CDR3. The V gene is TRBV12-5, the J gene TRBJ2-1, with D uncertain. Germline CDR1 LGHNT, CDR2 FRNRAP. Trimming cost V 4 bases and J 4 bases, with 2 bases left between them. This CDR3 spans 11 amino acids. This CDR3 is CASGYYNEQFF. The CDR3 DNA sequence: TGTGCTAGTGGTTATTACAATGAGCAGTTCTTC.

This clone was seen only once. The chain is built from TRBV5-1 and TRBJ2-1; weak D call: TRBD2 (6 bases). The germline V and J ends were trimmed by 1 base and 6 bases, with 14 bases remaining between them. The germline V gene encodes CDR1 SGHRS and CDR2 YFSETQ. CDR3 length: 15 amino acids. CDR3 residues: CASSLMAGRFNEQFF. CDR3 in DNA: TGCGCCAGCAGCTTGATGGCGGGACGGTTCAATGAGCAGTTCTTC.

This clone has a single count. This chain uses TRBV5-6 with TRBJ1-3; D remains ambiguous. This CDR3 region has 13 residues. Trimming took off 6 bases at V and 4 bases at J, with 11 bases between the two ends. Germline V gene sequence: CDR1 SGHDT, CDR2 YYEEEE. This CDR3 reads CASNRPGGNTIYF. The CDR3 bases are TGTGCCAGCAACCGGCCGGGGGGAAACACCATATATTTT.

This chain connects TRBV2 to TRBJ2-1; TRBD1 aligns across 7 bases. The CDR3 is 14 residues long. The junction had 4 bases not matched to a gene; V was cut back by 7 bases and J by 1 base. Germline V CDR1 and CDR2: SNHLY, FYNNEI. DNA of the CDR3: TGTGCCAGCAAAGGGGGCTATTCCTACAATGAGCAGTTCTTC. Translating it yields CASKGGYSYNEQFF.

The J gene is TRBJ2-5, the V gene TRBV6-5; D is possibly TRBD2 (5 bases). The germline CDR1 and CDR2 sequences are MNHEY and SVGAGI. The length of the CDR3 is 14 residues. V lost 6 bases, J lost 1 base, and 12 bases lay in between. The CDR3 bases are TGTGCCAGCAGGGGTCTAGGACTCCAAGAGACCCAGTACTTC. Translated: CASRGLGLQETQYF.

This clone was seen once. The chain is built from TRBV7-2 and TRBJ1-3; a weak D match, TRBD1 (6 bases). V dropped 5 bases and J dropped 0 bases, with 14 bases sitting between them. The CDR3 loop spans 16 amino acids. CDR1 SGHTA and CDR2 FQGNSA come from the germline V gene. The CDR3 DNA reads TGTGCCAGCAGCCGTGGACAGCCGAGCTCTGGAAACACCATATATTTT. Encoded protein: CASSRGQPSSGNTIYF.

The rearrangement uses TRBV7-2 and TRBJ2-1, with D perhaps matching TRBD2 (6 bases). The CDR3 has 14 residues. V lost 1 base and J 7 bases, leaving 11 bases between the germline ends. Per germline, CDR1 SGHTA and CDR2 FQGNSA. The CDR3 DNA reads as TGTGCCAGCAGCTTAGTAATTGCGGGAAATGAGCAGTTCTTC. Translated: CASSLVIAGNEQFF.

This clone was detected a few times. The chain combines TRBV28 with TRBJ1-2; no firm D call. V was trimmed by 5 bases and J by 5 bases, leaving 15 bases between them. The V gene's germline CDR1 is MDHEN and CDR2 SYDVKM. The CDR3 is made up of 14 amino acids. Here the CDR3 reads CASSPVSFLYGYTF. The CDR3 region has the DNA TGTGCCAGCAGTCCCGTCTCGTTCCTGTATGGCTACACCTTC.

The chain uses TRBV9 and TRBJ1-1; D is unresolved. Between the trimmed V and J ends, which lost 3 bases and 1 base, there was a span of 13 bases. CDR1 and CDR2 from the germline V gene are SGDLS and YYNGEE. This CDR3 has 15 residues. The CDR3, as DNA: TGTGCCAGCAGCGCCCAGCCGTCAAAGAACACTGAAGCTTTCTTT. Its translation is CASSAQPSKNTEAFF.

The chain combines TRBV5-4 with TRBJ2-5; 7 bases match TRBD1. This CDR3 region has 16 residues. Trimming at V came to 3 bases and at J to 1 base, leaving 9 bases not matched to a gene. CDR1 and CDR2 (germline): SGHNT, YYREEE (reference sequence). Here the CDR3 DNA reads TGTGCCAGCAGCTCCCGAAAAGGGGGCGTCCAAGAGACCCAGTACTTC. Encoded protein: CASSSRKGGVQETQYF.

The gene calls are TRBV11-2 and TRBJ2-1, with TRBD2 identical over 9 bases. V was clipped by 5 bases and J by 9 bases; unmatched bases: 14. Per the germline V gene, CDR1 is SGHAT and CDR2 is FQNNGV. This CDR3 region has 16 residues. In nucleotides, the CDR3 is TGTGCCAGCAGCACTAGGGCGGGAGGGCCGGAGGGTGAGCAGTTCTTC. Protein: CASSTRAGGPEGEQFF.

This clone appeared once. This chain connects TRBV28 to TRBJ1-3; D unresolved. Germline CDR1 and CDR2: MDHEN and SYDVKM. The CDR3 has 18 amino acids. Trimming removed 3 bases from V and 1 base from J, with 19 bases in between. CDR3 in amino acids: CASSFRLAFSLSGNTIYF. CDR3 DNA sequence: TGTGCCAGCAGTTTTCGGCTCGCCTTTAGCCTTTCTGGAAACACCATATATTTT. The whole variable domain, filled in from reference TRBV28 and TRBJ1-3, reads DVKVTQSSRYLVKRTGEKVFLECVQDMDHENMFWYRQDPGLGLRLIYFSYDVKMKEKGDIPEGYSVSREKKERFSLILESASTNQTSMYLCASSFRLAFSLSGNTIYFGEGSWLTVV.

This sequence joins TRBV10-1 and TRBJ2-1, with 12 bases identical to TRBD2. Germline V lookup: CDR1 WNHNN, CDR2 SYGVQD (reference sequence). The V segment lost 0 bases and the J segment 0 bases; nucleotides outside the gene matches: 9. This CDR3 is 20 amino acids long. CDR3 amino acids: CASSESFWSSGRVSYNEQFF. DNA for the CDR3: TGCGCCAGCAGTGAGTCATTTTGGTCTAGCGGGAGGGTCTCCTACAATGAGCAGTTCTTC.

This chain joins TRBV2 and TRBJ2-7; 7 bases are a match to TRBD2. This CDR3 region has 13 residues. The V and J ends lost 4 bases and 3 bases, in that order; junction bases with no gene match: 3. The germline gives CDR1 SNHLY, CDR2 FYNNEI. The CDR3 loop is CASSVGTIYEQYF. As DNA, the CDR3 is TGTGCCAGCAGTGTGGGGACTATCTACGAGCAGTACTTC.

V is TRBV5-1 and J is TRBJ2-7; TRBD2 matches 8 bases. CDR1 is SGHRS and CDR2 is YFSETQ in the germline V gene. The CDR3 spans 15 residues. Unmatched junction bases numbered 8, after V lost 4 bases and J lost 2 bases. The CDR3 sequence: CASSLLSGGPYEQYF. In DNA, the CDR3 is TGCGCCAGCAGCCTTTTAAGCGGGGGTCCCTACGAGCAGTACTTC.

The sample holds one count of this clone. This chain uses TRBV5-1 with TRBJ1-1; TRBD1 agrees at 9 bases. The V and J ends lost 5 bases and 0 bases, in that order; junction bases with no gene match: 8. The germline gives CDR1 SGHRS, CDR2 YFSETQ. The CDR3 spans 16 residues. CDR3 nucleotides: TGCGCCAGCAGGATTAGGACAGGGGTCATGAACACTGAAGCTTTCTTT. This sequence encodes CASRIRTGVMNTEAFF.

This clone is a singleton in its sample. At the DNA level, this CDR3 is encoded by other sequences in the same sample as well. The chain is built from TRBV5-1 and TRBJ1-1, with TRBD1 as a possible D gene (6 bases). V shed 3 bases and J shed 0 bases, with 9 bases lying between them. The CDR3 loop spans 14 amino acids. Germline V lookup: CDR1 SGHRS, CDR2 YFSETQ. This CDR3 is CASSSTGVNTEAFF. Here the CDR3 DNA reads TGCGCCAGCAGCTCGACAGGCGTGAACACTGAAGCTTTCTTT.

Remarks on this clone: The sample carries other DNA sequences with the same CDR3. The rearrangement joins TRBV5-1 to TRBJ1-5; D not resolved. Trimming removed 4 bases at V and 4 bases at J, with 9 bases between. The length of the CDR3 is 13 residues. Germline V gene sequence: CDR1 SGHRS, CDR2 YFSETQ. This CDR3 is CASSLDLNQPQHF. CDR3 sequence (DNA): TGCGCCAGCAGCCTGGACCTAAATCAGCCCCAGCATTTT.

The chain has TRBV11-2 and TRBJ2-2; 8 nucleotides align to TRBD1. This CDR3 is built from 15 residues. Trimming at V came to 5 bases and at J to 6 bases, leaving 8 bases not matched to a gene. CDR1 SGHAT and CDR2 FQNNGV come from the germline V gene. The CDR3 DNA reads TGTGCCAGCAGCCCCCGACAGGGGTGGGCCGGGGAGCTGTTTTTT. Translation gives CASSPRQGWAGELFF.